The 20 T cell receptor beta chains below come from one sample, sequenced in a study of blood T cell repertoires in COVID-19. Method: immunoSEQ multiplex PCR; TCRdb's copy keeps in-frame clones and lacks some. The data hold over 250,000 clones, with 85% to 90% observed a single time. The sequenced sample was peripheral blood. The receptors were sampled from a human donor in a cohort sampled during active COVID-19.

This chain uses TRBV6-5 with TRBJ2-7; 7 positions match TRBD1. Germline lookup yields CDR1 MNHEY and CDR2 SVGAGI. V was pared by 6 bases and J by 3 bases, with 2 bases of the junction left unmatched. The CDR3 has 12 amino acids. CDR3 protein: CASSPGGYEQYF. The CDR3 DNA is TGTGCCAGCAGCCCAGGGGGCTACGAGCAGTACTTC.

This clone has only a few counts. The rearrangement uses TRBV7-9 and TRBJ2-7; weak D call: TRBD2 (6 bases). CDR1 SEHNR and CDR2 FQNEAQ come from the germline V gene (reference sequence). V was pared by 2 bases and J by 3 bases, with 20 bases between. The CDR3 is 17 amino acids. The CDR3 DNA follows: TGTGCCAGCAGCTTAAAATTCAGTCCGGGAGTTGACTACGAGCAGTACTTC. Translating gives CASSLKFSPGVDYEQYF.

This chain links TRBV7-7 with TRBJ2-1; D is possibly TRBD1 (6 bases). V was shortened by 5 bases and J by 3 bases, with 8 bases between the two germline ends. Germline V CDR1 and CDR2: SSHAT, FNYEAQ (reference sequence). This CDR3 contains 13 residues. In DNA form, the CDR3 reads TGTGCCAGCAGCAAGGACAGCTACAATGAGCAGTTCTTC. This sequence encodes CASSKDSYNEQFF.

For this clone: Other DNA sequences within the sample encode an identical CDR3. The CDR3 region is CASSESGYEQYF. CDR3 coding DNA: TGTGCCAGCAGTGAATCGGGCTACGAGCAGTACTTC. V usage is TRBV6-1 and J usage is TRBJ2-7; D is unresolved. Trimming shortened V by 2 bases and J by 3 bases, and 5 bases separated the two germline ends. This CDR3 spans 12 amino acids. Germline loops: CDR1 MNHNS, CDR2 SASEGT.

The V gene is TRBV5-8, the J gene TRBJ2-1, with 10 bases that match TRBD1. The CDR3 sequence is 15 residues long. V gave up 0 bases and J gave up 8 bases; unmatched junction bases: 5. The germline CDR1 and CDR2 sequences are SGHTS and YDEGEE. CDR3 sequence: CASSLVGQGSDEQFF. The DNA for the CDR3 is TGTGCCAGCAGCTTGGTGGGACAGGGGAGCGATGAGCAGTTCTTC.

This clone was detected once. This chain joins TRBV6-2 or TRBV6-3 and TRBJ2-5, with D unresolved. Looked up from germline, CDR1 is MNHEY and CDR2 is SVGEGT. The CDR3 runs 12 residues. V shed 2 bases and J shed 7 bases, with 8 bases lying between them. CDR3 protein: CASSYSVGTQYF. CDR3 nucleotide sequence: TGTGCCAGCAGTTACAGTGTCGGGACCCAGTACTTC.

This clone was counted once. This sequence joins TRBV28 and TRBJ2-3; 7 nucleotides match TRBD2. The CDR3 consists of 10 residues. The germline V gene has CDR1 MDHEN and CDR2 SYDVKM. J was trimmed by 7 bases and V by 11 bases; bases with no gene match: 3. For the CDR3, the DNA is TGTGCCGCCAGCGGGAATACGCAGTATTTT. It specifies CAASGNTQYF.

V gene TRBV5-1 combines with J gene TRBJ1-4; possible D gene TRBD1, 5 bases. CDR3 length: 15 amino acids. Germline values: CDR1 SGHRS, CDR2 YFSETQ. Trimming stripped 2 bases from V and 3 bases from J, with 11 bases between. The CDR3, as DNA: TGCGCCAGCAGCTTCATGGGGGGACCTAATGAAAAACTGTTTTTT. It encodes CASSFMGGPNEKLFF.

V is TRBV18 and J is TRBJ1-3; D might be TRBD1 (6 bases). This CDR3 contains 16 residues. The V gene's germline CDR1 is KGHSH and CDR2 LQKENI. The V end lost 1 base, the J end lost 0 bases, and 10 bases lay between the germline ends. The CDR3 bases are TGTGCCAGCTCACCACGGACAGATAGCTCTGGAAACACCATATATTTT. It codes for CASSPRTDSSGNTIYF.

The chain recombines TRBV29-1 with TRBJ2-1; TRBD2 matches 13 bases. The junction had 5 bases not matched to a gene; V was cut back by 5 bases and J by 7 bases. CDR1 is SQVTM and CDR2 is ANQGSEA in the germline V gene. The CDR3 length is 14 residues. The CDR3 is CSVPGLAGLNEQFF. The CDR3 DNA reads TGCAGCGTTCCGGGACTAGCGGGACTGAATGAGCAGTTCTTC.

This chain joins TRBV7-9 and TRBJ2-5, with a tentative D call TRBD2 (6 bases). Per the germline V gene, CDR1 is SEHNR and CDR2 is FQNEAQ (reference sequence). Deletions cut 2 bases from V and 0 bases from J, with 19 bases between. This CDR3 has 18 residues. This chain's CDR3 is CASSLSRWAGSDQETQYF. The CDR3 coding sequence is TGTGCCAGCAGCTTATCGCGATGGGCCGGGAGTGACCAAGAGACCCAGTACTTC.

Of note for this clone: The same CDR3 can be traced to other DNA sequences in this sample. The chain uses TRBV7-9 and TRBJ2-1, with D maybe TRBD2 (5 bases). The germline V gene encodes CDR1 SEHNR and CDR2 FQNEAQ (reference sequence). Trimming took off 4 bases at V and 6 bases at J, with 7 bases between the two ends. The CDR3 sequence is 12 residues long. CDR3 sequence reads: CASSWTGNEQFF. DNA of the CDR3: TGTGCCAGCAGCTGGACTGGCAATGAGCAGTTCTTC.

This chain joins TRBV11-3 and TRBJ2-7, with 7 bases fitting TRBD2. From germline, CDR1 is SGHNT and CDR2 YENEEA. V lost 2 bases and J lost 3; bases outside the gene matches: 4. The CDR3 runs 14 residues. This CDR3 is CASSLRSGNYEQYF. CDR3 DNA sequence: TGTGCCAGCAGCTTAAGGAGCGGGAACTACGAGCAGTACTTC.

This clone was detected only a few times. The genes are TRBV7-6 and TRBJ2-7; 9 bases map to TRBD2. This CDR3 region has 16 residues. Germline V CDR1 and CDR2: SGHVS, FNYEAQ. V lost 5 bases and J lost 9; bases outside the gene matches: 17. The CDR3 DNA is TGTGCCAGCAGCCCTAGCGGCGGGGCGGGAGGGTTGGTGCAGTACTTC. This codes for CASSPSGGAGGLVQYF.

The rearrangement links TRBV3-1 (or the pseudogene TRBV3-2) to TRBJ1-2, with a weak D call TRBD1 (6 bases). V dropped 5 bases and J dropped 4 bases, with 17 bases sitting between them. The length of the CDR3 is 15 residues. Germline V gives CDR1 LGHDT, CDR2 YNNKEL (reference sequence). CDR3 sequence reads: CASSSSGGGSYGYTF. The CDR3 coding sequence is TGTGCCAGCAGCTCATCCGGCGGGGGCTCCTATGGCTACACCTTC.

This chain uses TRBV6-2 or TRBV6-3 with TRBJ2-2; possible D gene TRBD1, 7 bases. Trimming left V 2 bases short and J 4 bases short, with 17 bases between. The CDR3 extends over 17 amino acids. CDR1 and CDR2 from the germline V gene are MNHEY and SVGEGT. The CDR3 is CASSYPGSRGATGELFF. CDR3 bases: TGTGCCAGCAGTTACCCGGGGTCCAGGGGGGCCACCGGGGAGCTGTTTTTT.

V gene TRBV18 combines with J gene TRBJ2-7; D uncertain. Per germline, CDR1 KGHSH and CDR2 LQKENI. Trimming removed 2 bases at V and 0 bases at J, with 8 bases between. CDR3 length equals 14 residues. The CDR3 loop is CASSPIGSSYEQYF. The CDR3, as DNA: TGTGCCAGCTCACCAATTGGCAGCTCCTACGAGCAGTACTTC.

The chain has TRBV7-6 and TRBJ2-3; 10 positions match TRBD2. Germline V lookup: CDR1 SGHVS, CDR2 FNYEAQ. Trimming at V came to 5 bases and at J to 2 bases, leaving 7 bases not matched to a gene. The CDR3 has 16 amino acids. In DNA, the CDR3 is TGTGCCAGCAGCGGTGGACTAGCGGAAGACACAGATACGCAGTATTTT. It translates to CASSGGLAEDTDTQYF.

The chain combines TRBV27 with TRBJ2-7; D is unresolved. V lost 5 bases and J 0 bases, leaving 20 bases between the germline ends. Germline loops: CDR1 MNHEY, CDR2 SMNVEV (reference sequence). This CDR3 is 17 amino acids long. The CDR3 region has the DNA TGTGCCAGCAGTCTTACCCCCCTAGGTGTGATCTCCTACGAGCAGTACTTC. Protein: CASSLTPLGVISYEQYF.

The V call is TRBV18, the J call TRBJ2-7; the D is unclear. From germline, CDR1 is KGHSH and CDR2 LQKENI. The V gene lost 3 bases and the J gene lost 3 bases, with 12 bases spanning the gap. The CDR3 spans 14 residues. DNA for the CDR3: TGTGCCAGCTCACCGGCCAGCGCGAGCTACGAGCAGTACTTC. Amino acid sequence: CASSPASASYEQYF. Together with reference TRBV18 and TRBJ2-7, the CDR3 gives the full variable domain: NAGVMQNPRHLVRRRGQEARLRCSPMKGHSHVYWYRQLPEEGLKFMVYLQKENIIDESGMPKERFSAEFPKEGPSILRIQQVVRGDSAAYFCASSPASASYEQYFGPGTRLTVT.